This TCR beta chain was sequenced for a study of early T cells in non-severe SARS-CoV-2 infection. Study information: Unsorted whole-blood RNA was sequenced in bulk, leaving chains unpaired.

Points from the study as a whole: VDJdb matching favored anti-spike CD8 responses, missing private and CD4 specificities.

Researchers attached unique molecular identifiers to individual cDNA molecules. TCRdb called the 5' RACE reads again in MiXCR, with one record for every CDR3 protein. The sample carries tens of thousands of distinct CDR3 sequences, more than 5.5% recorded once. This clonotype occurred a few times. Its antigen is unidentified. This CDR3 has 14 residues. V usage is TRBV21-1 and J usage is TRBJ1-5; the table's D gene call, TRBD1, was not cross checked with the DNA. TRBV21-1 is a listed pseudogene. The starting material was whole blood, obtained at baseline. This clonotype was sampled from an adult who was a healthcare worker with PCR-confirmed SARS-CoV-2 infection or an uninfected control (not recorded which). This CDR3 is CASSKVRGPQPQHF. For the CDR3, the DNA is TGTGCCAGCAGCAAAGTAAGGGGTCCGCAGCCCCAGCATTTT.